This T cell receptor beta chain derives from a study of cytomegalovirus exposure and HLA in healthy donors. Overall study: A prior analysis found roughly 100 million unique TCR beta sequences from some 190 million T cells. Approximately 80 million unique TCRs from HLA-typed donors were held in an early data release.

Whole-study findings and limits: High specificity and sensitivity for cytomegalovirus status were reported for the classifier.

Points on this clone: Its target is not known.

Researchers ran the PCR with 60 Vbeta and 13 Jbeta primers. In the original processing: Unique TCR beta chains totaled roughly 79 million in a later count, with around 10 million of them shared. Clones were sequenced by immunoSEQ multiplex PCR, and TCRdb holds only the in-frame ones, with some missing. V, J and clone size derive from that table, while D and trimming were established from the DNA sequence. With more than 110,000 clones in the sample, the ten largest clones hold 2% to 3%. CDR1 is KGHSH and CDR2 is LQKENI in the germline V gene. The CDR3 is 14 residues long. The germline V and J ends were trimmed by 8 bases and 4 bases, with 12 bases remaining between them.

The sample consisted of PBMCs. The chain links TRBV18 to TRBJ1-6, with D perhaps matching TRBD1 (6 bases). This sequence was found in a man between 40 and 49 years old in good health and CMV-seronegative. This chain's CDR3 is CASTETGYNSPLHF. CDR3 nucleotides: TGTGCCAGCACCGAGACAGGATATAATTCACCCCTCCACTTT.